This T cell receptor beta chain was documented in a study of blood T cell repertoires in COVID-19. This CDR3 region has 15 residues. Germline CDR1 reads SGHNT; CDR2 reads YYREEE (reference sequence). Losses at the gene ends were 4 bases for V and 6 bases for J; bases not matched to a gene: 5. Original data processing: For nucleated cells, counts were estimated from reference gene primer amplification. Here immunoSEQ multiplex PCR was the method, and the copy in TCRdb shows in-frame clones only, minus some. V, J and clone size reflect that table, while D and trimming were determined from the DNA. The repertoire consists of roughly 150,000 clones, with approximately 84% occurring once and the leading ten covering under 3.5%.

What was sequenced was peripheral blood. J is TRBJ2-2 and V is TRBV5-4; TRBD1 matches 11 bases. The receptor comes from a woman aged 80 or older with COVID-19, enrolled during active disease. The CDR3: CASSPGQGAPGELFF. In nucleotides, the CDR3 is TGTGCCAGCAGCCCCGGACAGGGGGCTCCCGGGGAGCTGTTTTTT.